This T cell receptor beta chain derives from a study of T-cell memory formation after mild COVID-19. Overall study findings and caveats: CD4+ bias marked clones expanding day 15 to 37, unlike balanced contracting clones. Second-wave clones with a day 37 peak had unconfirmed SARS-CoV-2 specificity. Researchers report contracting CD4+ clones mostly in CM and EM, with CD8+ clones in EMRA.

5'RACE primed at constant segments yielded TCR alpha and TCR beta cDNA libraries bearing sample barcodes and UMIs. MiXCR was run by TCRdb on the 5' RACE reads, yielding one entry per CDR3 protein. The table shows about 440,000 distinct CDR3 sequences, with roughly 20% occurring only once. This clonotype has just a few counts. Its matching antigen is unknown. The CDR3 spans 12 residues. Germline V gene data show CDR1 as MNHEY and CDR2 as SVGEGT. The V end was cut by 7 bases, the J end by 4 bases, with 8 bases between. The gene calls are TRBV6-2 or TRBV6-3 and TRBJ1-5, with D perhaps TRBD1 (5 bases). This TCR derives from an adult woman who had mild COVID-19 (a few samples of this study predate the infection). Cell type and time point are not known. Sequencing was carried out using PBMCs or a T cell subset sorted from them (not recorded which). The CDR3 region has the DNA TGTGCCAGCACAGACAGTAATCAGCCCCAGCATTTT. Its translation is CASTDSNQPQHF.